There are many counts of the clone carrying this T cell receptor (beta chain). Its antigen is still unknown. TCRdb redid the calling of the 5' RACE reads with MiXCR, one entry per CDR3 protein. The data show 200,000 or so distinct CDR3 sequences, with 20% to 30% seen just once and less than 8.5% held by the top ten. The sample belongs to a study of CD8 T cells in ankylosing spondylitis. V trimming: 8 bases; J trimming: 4 bases; junction bases outside the gene matches: 8. There are 15 residues in the CDR3. Germline CDR1 SGHTA, CDR2 FQGNSA. General study findings and limits: Disease-linked clones were found to be CD8+ and relatively rare in peripheral blood. There was reportedly significant enrichment of clones that were disease-linked in matched ankylosing spondylitis synovial fluid. A TCR beta motif of eight or nine highly homologous variants seemed to mark ankylosing spondylitis blood.

The receptor comes from a male donor with ankylosing spondylitis or in good health (not recorded which). The specimen sequenced was blood, either unsorted or a sorted T cell fraction (not recorded which). The V gene is TRBV7-2, the J gene TRBJ2-5; 12 bases are shared with TRBD2. The CDR3 bases are TGTGCCAGCGGTGTGACTAGCGGGAGAGGAGAGACCCAGTACTTC. Translating it yields CASGVTSGRGETQYF. Drawing the rest from reference TRBV7-2 and TRBJ2-5, the complete variable domain is GAGVSQSPSNKVTEKGKDVELRCDPISGHTALYWYRQSLGQGLEFLIYFQGNSAPDKSGLPSDRFSAERTGGSVSTLTIQRTQQEDSAVYLCASGVTSGRGETQYFGPGTRLLVL.